Sequencing of this T cell receptor beta chain was carried out in a study of cytomegalovirus exposure and HLA in healthy donors. Study-wide results and limits: Only CMV serostatus was available as immune exposure information. In an earlier analysis, in 587 donors, most V segments appeared productive either ~87% or ~30% of the time. TCR beta chains numbering some 160 were designated cytomegalovirus-associated. The classifier, whose performance was assessed in both the original and validation cohorts, reportedly diagnosed cytomegalovirus status with high specificity and sensitivity.

The PCR had 60 Vbeta and 13 Jbeta primers. Assay: immunoSEQ multiplex PCR; the TCRdb copy retains only in-frame clones and omits some. The sample shows 210,000 or so clones, about 87% of them seen only once. Germline trimming cut 6 bases from V and 4 bases from J; bases unmatched to any gene: 7. The CDR3 runs to 14 residues. Germline CDR1 reads MNHEY; CDR2 reads SVGAGI. In the case of this clone: Its matching antigen is unknown.

The clonotype comes from a man younger than 45 in good health and CMV-seronegative. The chain is built from TRBV6-5 and TRBJ1-2; 8 nucleotides line up with TRBD1. Sequencing was carried out using PBMCs. CDR3 region: CASSTGQGGYGYTF. As DNA, the CDR3 is TGTGCCAGCAGCACTGGACAGGGTGGCTATGGCTACACCTTC.